These T cell receptor beta chains were read from a single sample in a study of T cell changes during pregnancy in multiple sclerosis. Here immunoSEQ multiplex PCR was the method, and the copy in TCRdb shows in-frame clones only, minus some. The profile shows 35,000 or so clones, roughly 87% of them singletons. The sequences come from CD4+ T cells from peripheral blood mononuclear cells, collected after pregnancy. Every receptor here comes from a female donor in good health, enrolled as a control in a pregnancy study. Both conserved end residues are part of each CDR3. D genes are given only for firm matches. Some rows have no size entry. The others give once, few or many, or a class for an expanded clone.

>TRBV7-3|TRBJ2-5|12|.|once
TGTGCCCCCCCGCCCCCCAGAGAGACCCAGTACTTC
CAPPPPRETQYF
>TRBV29-1|TRBJ2-5|14|TRBD1|.
TGCAGCGTGGACAGGACAGGGCTAAAAGAGACCCAGTACTTC
CSVDRTGLKETQYF
>TRBV13|TRBJ2-7|16|TRBD2|.
TGTGCCAGCAGCGACCCCGGGACTAGCGGGAGTCCCGAGCAGTACTTC
CASSDPGTSGSPEQYF
>TRBV7-2|TRBJ2-2|18|.|.
TGTGCCAGCAGCTTATCGGGAGGGGGCCGGTTAAGGACCGGGGAGCTGTTTTTT
CASSLSGGGRLRTGELFF
>TRBV19|TRBJ2-7|14|.|medium-sized
TGTGCCAGTAGTATCTGGGCCAGCTCCTACGAGCAGTACTTC
CASSIWASSYEQYF
>TRBV6-1|TRBJ2-7|15|.|.
TGTGCCAGCAGTGAATTCCCCGGACAGCCTTACGAGCAGTACTTC
CASSEFPGQPYEQYF
>TRBV27|TRBJ2-7|15|TRBD2|.
TGTGCCAGCAGTAACGGACTAGCGGGTCCCTACGAGCAGTACTTC
CASSNGLAGPYEQYF
>TRBV5-1|TRBJ1-2|15|TRBD1|once
TGCGCCAGCAGCCCGGGGACAGGGGCTACATATGGCTACACCTTC
CASSPGTGATYGYTF
>TRBV19|TRBJ2-3|15|TRBD2|.
TGTGCCAGTAGTATAGGTAGCGGGAGGACAGATACGCAGTATTTT
CASSIGSGRTDTQYF
>TRBV5-4|TRBJ2-5|15|TRBD2|.
TGTGCCAGCAGCCGGGGACTAGCGGAAGAAGAGACCCAGTACTTC
CASSRGLAEEETQYF
>TRBV5-5|TRBJ2-5|14|TRBD1|.
TGTGCCAGCAGCACCCGGGACAGGCCTTTTGGCCAGTACTTC
CASSTRDRPFGQYF
>TRBV6-1|TRBJ2-1|15|TRBD2|.
TGTGCCAGCAGCAAGACTAGCGGGATGGGGAATGAGCAGTTCTTC
CASSKTSGMGNEQFF
>TRBV5-6|TRBJ1-1|11|TRBD1|.
TGTGCCAGCAGCAGGGGGCGCCGAGCTTTCTTT
CASSRGRRAFF
>TRBV7-9|TRBJ1-3|16|.|.
TGTGCCAGCAGCTTAGCCTTATCCTCCTCTGGAAACACCATATATTTT
CASSLALSSSGNTIYF
>TRBV5-1|TRBJ1-1|14|.|few
TGCGCCAGCAGCTTTAAGGCCGACGGGACTGAAGCTTTCTTT
CASSFKADGTEAFF
>TRBV7-8|TRBJ2-1|15|TRBD1|.
TGTGCCAGCAGCTGGACAGGGGGCTACGACAATGAGCAGTTCTTC
CASSWTGGYDNEQFF
>TRBV5-1|TRBJ1-4|14|.|.
TGCGCCAGCAGCTTGCGATCAGGGTATGGAAAACTGTTTTTT
CASSLRSGYGKLFF
>TRBV11-2|TRBJ2-3|19|TRBD2|.
TGTGCCAGCAGCTTGAGGGTGGGGGAAGCGGGGGGGTTGGGAGATACGCAGTATTTT
CASSLRVGEAGGLGDTQYF
>TRBV7-2|TRBJ1-1|14|.|.
TGTGCCAGCAGCGAGGGACACAAGTCCTTGTCGGCTTTCTTT
CASSEGHKSLSAFF
>TRBV4-1|TRBJ2-5|16|TRBD2|.
TGCGCCAGCAGCCAAGTACCTAGCGGGGGGGCGGAGACCCAGTACTTC
CASSQVPSGGAETQYF
>TRBV5-1|TRBJ1-1|13|.|.
TGCGCCAGCAGCGGGCCGGGGGGCACTGAAGCTTTCTTT
CASSGPGGTEAFF
>TRBV5-1|TRBJ1-1|15|TRBD1|.
TGCGCCAGCAACCGGGACAGCGGATCGAACACTGAAGCTTTCTTT
CASNRDSGSNTEAFF